The T cell receptor (beta chain) described here comes from a study of cytomegalovirus exposure and HLA in healthy donors. Both 60 Vbeta primers and 13 Jbeta primers went into the PCR. The data were produced by immunoSEQ multiplex PCR, yet TCRdb's version contains in-frame clones alone and is incomplete. The repertoire holds some 150,000 clones, with roughly 81% as singletons. This CDR3 region has 13 residues. V was trimmed by 1 base and J by 7 bases, leaving 10 bases between them. Germline CDR1 is SGHVS and CDR2 is FQNEAQ. The clonotype was recovered from a female donor in good health and CMV-seronegative. The genes are TRBV7-8 and TRBJ1-2; D unresolved. Sequencing was done on a sample of PBMCs. Here the CDR3 reads CASSLVAVRGYTF. CDR3 DNA sequence: TGTGCCAGCAGCTTAGTGGCGGTTCGTGGCTACACCTTC.